Shown below are 14 T cell receptor beta chains from a single sample sequenced in a study of blood T cell repertoires in COVID-19. TCRdb's table, derived via immunoSEQ multiplex PCR, lists solely in-frame clones and lacks some. The repertoire holds 15,000 to 20,000 clones, with approximately 90% as singletons. The sequencing input was peripheral blood. The receptors here all came from a human donor in a cohort sampled during active COVID-19.

This chain connects TRBV6-2 or TRBV6-3 to TRBJ2-7; 7 bases fit TRBD1. The V gene end was trimmed by 6 bases and the J gene end by 5 bases; junction bases not matched to a gene: 10. Germline CDR1 and CDR2: MNHEY and SVGEGT. CDR3 length: 14 amino acids. The CDR3 coding sequence is TGTGCCAGCAGCCCCCTGACAGGGACCAACGAGCAGTACTTC. It translates to CASSPLTGTNEQYF.

The V gene is TRBV4-1, the J gene TRBJ1-5; TRBD1 is a possible D gene (5 bases). The germline V gene encodes CDR1 MGHRA and CDR2 YSYEKL. V was cut by 0 bases and J by 6 bases, with 12 bases left in between. The CDR3 is 15 residues long. The CDR3 protein is CASSQDSQGGQPQHF. The CDR3 DNA reads TGCGCCAGCAGCCAAGATAGCCAGGGCGGTCAGCCCCAGCATTTT.

V gene TRBV3-1 (or the pseudogene TRBV3-2) combines with J gene TRBJ1-3, with D uncertain. Trimming left V 0 bases short and J 1 base short, with 7 bases between. In germline, CDR1 is LGHDT, CDR2 YNNKEL (reference sequence). This CDR3 spans 15 amino acids. The CDR3 spells CASSQDTRSGNTIYF. As DNA, the CDR3 is TGTGCCAGCAGCCAAGATACGAGGTCTGGAAACACCATATATTTT.

V usage is TRBV7-2 and J usage is TRBJ2-7, with TRBD1 matching 11 bases. The CDR3 totals 15 residues. The V gene's germline CDR1 is SGHTA and CDR2 FQGNSA. Trimming at V came to 5 bases and at J to 1 base, leaving 4 bases not matched to a gene. This CDR3 is CASSRTGGVSYEQYF. The DNA of the CDR3 is TGTGCCAGCAGCCGGACAGGGGGCGTTTCCTACGAGCAGTACTTC.

The genes are TRBV5-6 and TRBJ1-6; 9 bases are shared with TRBD1. Germline CDR1 reads SGHDT; CDR2 reads YYEEEE. J was trimmed by 10 bases and V by 5 bases; bases with no gene match: 7. The CDR3 has 14 amino acids. The CDR3 loop is CASSGDRGLSPLHF. The CDR3 region has the DNA TGTGCCAGCAGTGGAGACAGGGGGTTGTCACCCCTCCACTTT. The full variable domain, rest sourced from reference TRBV5-6 and TRBJ1-6, is DAGVTQSPTHLIKTRGQQVTLRCSPKSGHDTVSWYQQALGQGPQFIFQYYEEEERQRGNFPDRFSGHQFPNYSSELNVNALLLGDSALYLCASSGDRGLSPLHFGNGTRLTVT.

The rearrangement uses TRBV5-1 and TRBJ2-7; 9 nucleotides line up with TRBD1. This CDR3 is built from 17 residues. After removal of 4 bases from V and 5 bases from J, the junction contained 16 bases not matched to a gene. In germline, CDR1 is SGHRS, CDR2 YFSETQ. CDR3 protein: CASSLKVIGDRADEQYF. The CDR3 coding sequence is TGCGCCAGCAGCCTGAAGGTTATAGGGGACAGGGCTGACGAGCAGTACTTC.

This sequence joins TRBV18 and TRBJ1-2; D not resolved. Germline lookup yields CDR1 KGHSH and CDR2 LQKENI. This CDR3 region has 18 residues. V lost 5 bases, J lost 6 bases, and 28 bases lay in between. The CDR3 spells CASSVVLEPFNFYDGYTF. The CDR3, as DNA: TGTGCCAGCTCAGTCGTTTTAGAGCCCTTCAACTTCTATGATGGCTACACCTTC.

In DNA, the CDR3 is TGTGCCAGCAGCCCTACCGCTAGCGTCGATGAGCAGTTCTTC. Protein product: CASSPTASVDEQFF. The chain couples TRBV11-2 to TRBJ2-1, with D possibly being TRBD2 (6 bases). The germline gives CDR1 SGHAT, CDR2 FQNNGV. Trimming pared 5 bases from V and 8 bases from J, leaving 16 bases between. The CDR3 sequence is 14 residues long.

In its sample, this clone was seen once. The CDR3 nucleotides read TGTGCTAGTGGTTTGGTACTTGGGCAGGGGGCCTACAATGAGCAGTTCTTC. This encodes CASGLVLGQGAYNEQFF. This chain links TRBV12-5 with TRBJ2-1; 7 bases line up with TRBD1. CDR3 length equals 17 residues. V was clipped by 0 bases and J by 2 bases; unmatched bases: 7. The germline V gene has CDR1 LGHNT and CDR2 FRNRAP.

The CDR3 reads CASSLVDSGGALGTDTQYF. The CDR3 DNA reads as TGTGCCAGCAGCTTAGTTGATAGCGGGGGGGCCTTAGGAACAGATACGCAGTATTTT. The V gene is TRBV7-2, the J gene TRBJ2-3; 11 nucleotides match TRBD2. This CDR3 has 19 amino acids. Germline loops: CDR1 SGHTA, CDR2 FQGNSA. The V gene end was trimmed by 1 base and the J gene end by 3 bases; junction bases not matched to a gene: 12.

The sample holds one count of this clone. The chain carries TRBV5-6 and TRBJ2-7; weak D call: TRBD1 (5 bases). V was trimmed by 1 base and J by 7 bases, leaving 6 bases between them. Germline V gene data show CDR1 as SGHDT and CDR2 as YYEEEE. The CDR3 is 11 amino acids. CDR3 loop: CASSLSGEQYF. The DNA for the CDR3 is TGTGCCAGCAGCTTGTCAGGGGAGCAGTACTTC. Filled out from reference TRBV5-6 and TRBJ2-7, the complete variable domain reads DAGVTQSPTHLIKTRGQQVTLRCSPKSGHDTVSWYQQALGQGPQFIFQYYEEEERQRGNFPDRFSGHQFPNYSSELNVNALLLGDSALYLCASSLSGEQYFGPGTRLTVT.

The V and J genes are TRBV4-2 and TRBJ2-6, with 7 nucleotides matching TRBD2. The CDR3 is 16 residues long. Germline V gives CDR1 LGHNA, CDR2 YNFKEQ. Losses at the gene ends were 2 bases for V and 3 bases for J; bases not matched to a gene: 4. CDR3 sequence (DNA): TGTGCCAGCAGCCAACAGGGAGGGGATGGGGCCAACGTCCTGACTTTC. This sequence encodes CASSQQGGDGANVLTF.

The rearrangement links TRBV9 to TRBJ2-7; 7 positions match TRBD1. The germline CDR1 and CDR2 sequences are SGDLS and YYNGEE. The CDR3 has 12 residues. Trimming cost V 4 bases and J 10 bases; bases outside gene matches: 8. CDR3: CASSPDRDPQYF. As DNA, the CDR3 is TGTGCCAGCAGCCCTGACAGGGACCCTCAGTACTTC.

V usage is TRBV23-1 and J usage is TRBJ2-3; 9 positions match TRBD1. TRBV23-1 is known as an ORF, though its function is uncertain. The CDR3 length is 15 residues. V gave up 2 bases and J gave up 6 bases; unmatched junction bases: 6. The CDR3: CASSQPGTGPDTQYF. CDR3 nucleotide sequence: TGCGCCAGCAGTCAACCCGGGACAGGGCCGGATACGCAGTATTTT.